The 5 T cell receptor beta chains listed next were all sequenced from one sample in a study of early T cells in non-severe SARS-CoV-2 infection. TCRdb fed the 5' RACE reads into MiXCR, producing one record per CDR3 protein. The top ten clones hold roughly 3% of a sample with about 80,000 distinct CDR3 sequences, roughly a sixth of them seen once. The source material was whole blood. The receptors derive from an adult who was a healthcare worker with PCR-confirmed SARS-CoV-2 infection or an uninfected control (not recorded which).

In its sample, this clonotype was seen a few times. The chain employs TRBV29-1 and TRBJ2-2; D uncertain. Trimming pared 8 bases from V and 6 bases from J, leaving 10 bases between. The germline V gene encodes CDR1 SQVTM and CDR2 ANQGSEA. The CDR3 covers 11 residues. This CDR3 reads CSSKDAGELFF. The CDR3 nucleotides read TGCAGCTCGAAGGATGCCGGGGAGCTGTTTTTT.

This clonotype was seen more than once but under ten times. The CDR3 nucleotides are TGTGCCATCTCGGGGGCGGGGAATGAGCAGTTCTTC. Translated: CAISGAGNEQFF. The V gene is TRBV10-3, the J gene TRBJ2-1; perhaps D is TRBD1 or TRBD2 (6 bases each). The CDR3 length is 12 residues. V was clipped by 8 bases and J by 7 bases, with 12 bases between them. Germline CDR1 is ENHRY and CDR2 is SYGVKD.

This chain connects TRBV5-1 to TRBJ1-4; the D is unclear. CDR3 length equals 14 residues. Germline V gene data show CDR1 as SGHRS and CDR2 as YFSETQ. V was cut by 0 bases and J by 2 bases, with 5 bases left in between. The DNA of the CDR3 is TGCGCCAGCAGCTTGGAACAGACTAATGAAAAACTGTTTTTT. Translated: CASSLEQTNEKLFF.

The chain carries TRBV7-9 and TRBJ2-5; D is perhaps TRBD1 or TRBD2 (5 bases each). This CDR3 contains 15 residues. The V gene lost 4 bases and the J gene lost 5 bases, with 17 bases spanning the gap. Germline V gives CDR1 SEHNR, CDR2 FQNEAQ (reference sequence). CDR3 nucleotides: TGTGCCAGCAGCTACAACACCGGTGGGGGTGAGACCCAGTACTTC. Translation: CASSYNTGGGETQYF.

This chain uses TRBV7-8 with TRBJ2-1, with 8 bases fitting TRBD2. The germline V gene has CDR1 SGHVS and CDR2 FQNEAQ. The CDR3 has 15 residues. With 3 bases clipped from V and 10 bases from J, the junction kept 11 bases outside the gene matches. CDR3 loop: CASSLSGTGGPEQFF. The CDR3 nucleotides are TGTGCCAGCAGCTTGTCGGGAACGGGGGGGCCCGAGCAGTTCTTC.